The next 6 T cell receptor beta chains were all read from a single sample in a study of T cells in Graves' hyperthyroidism and ophthalmopathy. Amplification of TCR beta CDR3 regions used RNA as the template. The HTBI primer set drove a first-round RT-PCR of the TCR CDR3. TCRdb re-derived calls from the multiplex PCR reads in MiXCR, one entry per CDR3 protein. The table lists some 270,000 distinct CDR3 sequences, roughly 15% of them singletons. The source material was blood. These receptors all come from a woman in her thirties or forties with Graves' hyperthyroidism.

The table lists this clonotype with many counts. The rearrangement uses TRBV12-3 or TRBV12-4 and TRBJ2-7; 7 nucleotides align to TRBD1. CDR3 length equals 16 residues. V shed 4 bases, J shed 3 bases, and the junction held 12 bases outside the gene matches. The CDR3 reads CASSCPDRPLNYEQYF. For the CDR3, the DNA is TGTGCCAGCAGTTGCCCGGACAGGCCCTTGAACTACGAGCAGTACTTC.

This clonotype was counted only a few times. V and J are TRBV7-9 and TRBJ2-2; TRBD2 matches at 8 bases. CDR1 and CDR2 (germline): SEHNR, FQNEAQ (reference sequence). This CDR3 has 17 amino acids. The ends lost 6 bases at V and 4 bases at J; junction bases unmatched: 13. This CDR3 is CASSKRLARTSTGELFF. CDR3 bases: TGTGCCAGCAGTAAAAGACTAGCGCGAACGAGCACCGGGGAGCTGTTTTTT. Full variable domain (remainder filled in from reference TRBV7-9 and TRBJ2-2): DTGVSQNPRHKITKRGQNVTFRCDPISEHNRLYWYRQTLGQGPEFLTYFQNEAQLEKSRLLSDRFSAERPKGSFSTLEIQRTEQGDSAMYLCASSKRLARTSTGELFFGEGSRLTVL.

The table lists this clonotype with many counts. The V gene is TRBV15, the J gene TRBJ1-4; D is unresolved. The ends were cut back, 5 bases at V and 8 bases at J, with 18 bases in the middle. Per germline, CDR1 LNHNV and CDR2 YYDKDF (reference sequence). The CDR3 runs to 15 residues. This CDR3 reads CATSGRASMGEKLFF. The DNA for the CDR3 is TGTGCCACCAGCGGAAGGGCCTCTATGGGGGAAAAACTGTTTTTT.

V and J are TRBV10-3 and TRBJ2-7; 11 bases match TRBD2. With 10 bases clipped from V and 6 bases from J, the junction kept 8 bases outside the gene matches. Germline lookup yields CDR1 ENHRY and CDR2 SYGVKD. This CDR3 region has 13 residues. The DNA for the CDR3 is TGTGCCACCCGACTAGCGGGAATTCGCGAGCAGTACTTC. Its protein is CATRLAGIREQYF.

The chain uses TRBV28 and TRBJ2-2; D unclear. The V and J ends lost 3 bases and 1 base respectively, with 6 bases between them. The CDR3 covers 14 residues. Per the germline V gene, CDR1 is MDHEN and CDR2 is SYDVKM. The CDR3 region has the DNA TGTGCCAGCAGTTTCGAACTGAACACCGGGGAGCTGTTTTTT. It translates to CASSFELNTGELFF.

The sample holds many counts of this clonotype. The genes are TRBV11-2 and TRBJ1-1; the D gene is possibly TRBD1 (6 bases). Germline V gene lookup returns CDR1 SGHAT and CDR2 FQNNGV. Between the trimmed V and J ends, which lost 5 bases and 5 bases, there was a span of 15 bases. The CDR3 runs 14 residues. In nucleotides, the CDR3 is TGTGCCAGCAGCCCGCGGGGGGCGAGTACTGAAGCTTTCTTT. As protein: CASSPRGASTEAFF. The complete variable domain, with remaining parts taken from reference TRBV11-2 and TRBJ1-1, reads EAGVAQSPRYKIIEKRQSVAFWCNPISGHATLYWYQQILGQGPKLLIQFQNNGVVDDSQLPKDRFSAERLKGVDSTLKIQPAKLEDSAVYLCASSPRGASTEAFFGQGTRLTVV.